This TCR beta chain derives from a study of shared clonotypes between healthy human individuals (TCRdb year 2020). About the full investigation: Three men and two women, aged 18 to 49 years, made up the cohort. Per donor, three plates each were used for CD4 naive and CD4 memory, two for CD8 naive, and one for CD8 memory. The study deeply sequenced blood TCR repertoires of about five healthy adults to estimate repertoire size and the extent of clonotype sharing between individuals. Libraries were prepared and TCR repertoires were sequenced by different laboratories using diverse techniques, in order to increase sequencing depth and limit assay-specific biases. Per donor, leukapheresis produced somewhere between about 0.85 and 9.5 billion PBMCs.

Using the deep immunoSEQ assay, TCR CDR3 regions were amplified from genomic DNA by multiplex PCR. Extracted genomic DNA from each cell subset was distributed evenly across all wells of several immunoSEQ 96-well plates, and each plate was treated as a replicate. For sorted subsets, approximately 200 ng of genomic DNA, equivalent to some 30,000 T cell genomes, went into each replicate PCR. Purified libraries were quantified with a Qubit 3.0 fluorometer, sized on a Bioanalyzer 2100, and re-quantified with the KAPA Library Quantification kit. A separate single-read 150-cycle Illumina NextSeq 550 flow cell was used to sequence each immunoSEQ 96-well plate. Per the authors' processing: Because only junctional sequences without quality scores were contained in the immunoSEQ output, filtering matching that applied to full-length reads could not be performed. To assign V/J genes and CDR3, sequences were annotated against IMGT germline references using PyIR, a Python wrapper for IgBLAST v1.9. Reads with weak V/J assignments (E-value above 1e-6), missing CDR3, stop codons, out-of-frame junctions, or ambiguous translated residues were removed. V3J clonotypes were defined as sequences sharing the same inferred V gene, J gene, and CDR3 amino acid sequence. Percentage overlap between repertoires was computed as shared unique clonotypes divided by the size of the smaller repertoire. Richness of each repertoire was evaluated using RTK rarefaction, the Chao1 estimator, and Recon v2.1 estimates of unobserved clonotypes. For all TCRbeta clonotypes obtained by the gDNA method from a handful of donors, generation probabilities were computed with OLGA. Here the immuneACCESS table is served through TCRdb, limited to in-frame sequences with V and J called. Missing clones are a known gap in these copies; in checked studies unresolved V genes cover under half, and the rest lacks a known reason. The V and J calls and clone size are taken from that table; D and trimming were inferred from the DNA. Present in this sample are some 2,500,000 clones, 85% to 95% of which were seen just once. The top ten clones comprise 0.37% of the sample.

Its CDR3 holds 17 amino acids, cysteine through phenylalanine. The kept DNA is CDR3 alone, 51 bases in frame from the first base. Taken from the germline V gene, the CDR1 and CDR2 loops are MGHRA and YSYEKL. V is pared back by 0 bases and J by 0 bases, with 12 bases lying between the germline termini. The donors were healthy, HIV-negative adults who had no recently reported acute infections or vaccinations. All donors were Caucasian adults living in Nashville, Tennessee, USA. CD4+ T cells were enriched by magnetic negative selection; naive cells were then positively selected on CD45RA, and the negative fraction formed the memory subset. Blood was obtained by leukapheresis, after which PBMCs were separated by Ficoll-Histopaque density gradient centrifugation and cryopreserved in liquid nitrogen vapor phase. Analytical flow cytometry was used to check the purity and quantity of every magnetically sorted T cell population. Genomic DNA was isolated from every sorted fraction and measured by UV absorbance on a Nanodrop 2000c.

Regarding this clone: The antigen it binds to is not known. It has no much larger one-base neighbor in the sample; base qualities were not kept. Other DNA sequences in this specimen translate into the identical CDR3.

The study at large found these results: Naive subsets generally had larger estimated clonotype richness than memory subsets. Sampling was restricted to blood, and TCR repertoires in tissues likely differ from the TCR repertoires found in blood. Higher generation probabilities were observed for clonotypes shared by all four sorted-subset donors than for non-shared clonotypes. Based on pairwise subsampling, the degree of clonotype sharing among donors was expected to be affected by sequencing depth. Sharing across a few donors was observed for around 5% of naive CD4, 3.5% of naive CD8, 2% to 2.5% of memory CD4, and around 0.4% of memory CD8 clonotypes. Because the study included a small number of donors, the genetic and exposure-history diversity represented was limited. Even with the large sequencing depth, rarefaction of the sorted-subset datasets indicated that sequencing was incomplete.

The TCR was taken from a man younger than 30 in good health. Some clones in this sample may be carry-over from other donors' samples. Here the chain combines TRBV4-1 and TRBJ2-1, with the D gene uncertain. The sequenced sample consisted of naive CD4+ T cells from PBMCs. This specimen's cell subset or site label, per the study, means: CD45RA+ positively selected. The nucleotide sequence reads TGCGCCAGCAGCCAAGATCCGCGAGGAAGCTCCTACAATGAGCAGTTCTTC. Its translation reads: CASSQDPRGSSYNEQFF.